This TCR beta chain emerged from a study of T cells in Graves' hyperthyroidism and ophthalmopathy. The wider study: Any treatment followed the collection of peripheral blood at initial diagnosis. Whole-study findings and limits: Ophthalmopathy cases were set apart from stable hyperthyroidism by a 13 V-J model. Blood samples included most of the expanded thyroid clonotypes exceeding 0.001.

The sample holds a few counts of this clonotype. Its antigen is not known. Regions amplified from RNA transcripts were the TCR beta CDR3 regions. Primed by the HTBI set, a first-round RT-PCR was run on the TCR CDR3. TCRdb fed the multiplex PCR reads into MiXCR, producing one record per CDR3 protein. Of hundreds of thousands of distinct CDR3 sequences in the sample, 14% were seen once. Germline-derived CDR1 and CDR2 are DFQATT and SNEGSKA (reference sequence). This CDR3 comprises 14 residues. Trimming took off 1 base at V and 7 bases at J, with 14 bases between the two ends. Hyperthyroidism had been newly diagnosed in patients aged 18 to 65, and its duration was under 2 months.

This receptor was taken from a woman between 18 and 29 years old with Graves' hyperthyroidism. The specimen was blood. The chain is built from TRBV20-1 and TRBJ1-5, with D uncertain. CDR3 DNA: TGCAGTGCTAGAGTCGGACTTCAAGGACAGCCCCAGCATTTT. It is translated as CSARVGLQGQPQHF.